The 6 T cell receptor beta chains in this list originate from one sample, sequenced in a study of monozygotic twins with inflammatory bowel disease. Reprocessing the 5' RACE reads, TCRdb reports a single entry for every CDR3 protein and omits DNA. This repertoire includes 150,000 to 200,000 distinct CDR3 sequences. Sequenced sample: blood. The receptors were sampled from a human donor with ulcerative colitis or Crohn's disease, or a healthy co-twin of an affected twin (not recorded which).

This rearrangement joins TRBV27 to TRBJ1-1; TCRdb returns TRBD1, unconfirmable since there is no DNA. There are 15 residues in the CDR3. The germline gives CDR1 MNHEY, CDR2 SMNVEV (reference sequence). This CDR3 reads CASSFLSRMNTEAFF.

This chain links TRBV29-1 with TRBJ1-2. This CDR3 has 12 amino acids. Germline V gene lookup returns CDR1 SQVTM and CDR2 ANQGSEA. Here the CDR3 reads CSVPEGNGGYTF.

The chain joins TRBV27 to TRBJ1-1. Looked up from germline, CDR1 is MNHEY and CDR2 is SMNVEV (reference sequence). This CDR3 spans 15 amino acids. CDR3 residues: CASSLLYSGNTEAFF.

The chain carries TRBV18 and TRBJ2-7. CDR3 length equals 12 residues. CDR1 KGHSH and CDR2 LQKENI come from the germline V gene. CDR3 region: CASSPSGQEQYF.

The V call is TRBV6-6, the J call TRBJ2-7; TCRdb designates TRBD1, a call that cannot be tested without DNA. Per germline, CDR1 MNHNY and CDR2 SVGAGI (reference sequence). The CDR3 extends over 13 amino acids. CDR3 region: CASSPGTGYEQYF.

This chain joins TRBV30 and TRBJ1-1. CDR1 is GTSNPN and CDR2 is SVGIG in the germline V gene (reference sequence). This CDR3 contains 12 residues. The chain's CDR3 is CAWGSTNTEAFF.